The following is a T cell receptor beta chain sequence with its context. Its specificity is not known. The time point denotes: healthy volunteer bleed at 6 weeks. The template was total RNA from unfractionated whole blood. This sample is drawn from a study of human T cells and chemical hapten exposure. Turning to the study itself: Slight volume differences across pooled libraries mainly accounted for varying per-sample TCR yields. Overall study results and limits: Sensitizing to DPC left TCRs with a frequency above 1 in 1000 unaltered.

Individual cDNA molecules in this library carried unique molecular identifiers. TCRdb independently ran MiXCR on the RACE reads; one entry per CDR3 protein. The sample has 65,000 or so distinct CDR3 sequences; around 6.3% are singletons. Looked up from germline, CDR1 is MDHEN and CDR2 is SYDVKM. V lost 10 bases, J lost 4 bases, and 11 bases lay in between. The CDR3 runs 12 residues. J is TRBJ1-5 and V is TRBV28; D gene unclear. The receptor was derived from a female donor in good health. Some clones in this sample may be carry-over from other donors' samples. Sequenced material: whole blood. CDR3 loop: CATVSANQPQHF. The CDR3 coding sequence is TGTGCCACCGTATCGGCGAATCAGCCCCAGCATTTT. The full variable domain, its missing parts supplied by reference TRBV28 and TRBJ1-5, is DVKVTQSSRYLVKRTGEKVFLECVQDMDHENMFWYRQDPGLGLRLIYFSYDVKMKEKGDIPEGYSVSREKKERFSLILESASTNQTSMYLCATVSANQPQHFGDGTRLSIL.